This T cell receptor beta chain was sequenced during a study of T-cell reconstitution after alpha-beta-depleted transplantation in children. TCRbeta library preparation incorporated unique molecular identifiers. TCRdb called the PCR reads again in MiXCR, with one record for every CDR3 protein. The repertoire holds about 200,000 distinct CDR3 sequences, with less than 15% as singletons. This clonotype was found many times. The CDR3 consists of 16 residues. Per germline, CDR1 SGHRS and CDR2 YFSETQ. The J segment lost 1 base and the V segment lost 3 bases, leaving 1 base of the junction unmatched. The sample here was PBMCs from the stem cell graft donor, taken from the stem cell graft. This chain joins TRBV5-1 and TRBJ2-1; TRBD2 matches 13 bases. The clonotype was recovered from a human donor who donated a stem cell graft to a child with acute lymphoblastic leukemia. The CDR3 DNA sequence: TGCGCCAGCAGCTGGACTAGCGGGAGTTCCTACAATGAGCAGTTCTTC. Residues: CASSWTSGSSYNEQFF.